A single TCR beta chain is shown here with its context. As processed by the authors: Counts of nucleated cells, estimated from reference gene primer amplification, were obtained. Repertoires were generated with immunoSEQ multiplex PCR, while TCRdb's copy carries only in-frame clones and drops some. That table furnishes V, J and clone size, whereas the DNA furnished D and trimming. The sample consists of 200,000 to 250,000 clones, around nine tenths of them appearing once. This entry belongs to a study of blood T cell repertoires in COVID-19. About the research overall: Acute and convalescent COVID-19 samples came from the United States, Italy and Spain. In each case, the material was cDNA or gDNA derived from T cells, B-cell-depleted T cells, or PBMCs.

The CDR3 is 14 residues long. J gave up 4 bases and V 4 bases, and 6 bases lay outside the gene matches. Germline assignment: CDR1 SGHDN and CDR2 FVKESK. The rearrangement joins TRBV14 to TRBJ2-7; 8 positions match TRBD2. This clonotype was sampled from a man aged 55 to 70 with acute or convalescent COVID-19. Input material: peripheral blood. The chain's CDR3 is CASSRAGEVYEQYF. Here the CDR3 DNA reads TGTGCCAGCAGCCGAGCGGGGGAAGTATACGAGCAGTACTTC.